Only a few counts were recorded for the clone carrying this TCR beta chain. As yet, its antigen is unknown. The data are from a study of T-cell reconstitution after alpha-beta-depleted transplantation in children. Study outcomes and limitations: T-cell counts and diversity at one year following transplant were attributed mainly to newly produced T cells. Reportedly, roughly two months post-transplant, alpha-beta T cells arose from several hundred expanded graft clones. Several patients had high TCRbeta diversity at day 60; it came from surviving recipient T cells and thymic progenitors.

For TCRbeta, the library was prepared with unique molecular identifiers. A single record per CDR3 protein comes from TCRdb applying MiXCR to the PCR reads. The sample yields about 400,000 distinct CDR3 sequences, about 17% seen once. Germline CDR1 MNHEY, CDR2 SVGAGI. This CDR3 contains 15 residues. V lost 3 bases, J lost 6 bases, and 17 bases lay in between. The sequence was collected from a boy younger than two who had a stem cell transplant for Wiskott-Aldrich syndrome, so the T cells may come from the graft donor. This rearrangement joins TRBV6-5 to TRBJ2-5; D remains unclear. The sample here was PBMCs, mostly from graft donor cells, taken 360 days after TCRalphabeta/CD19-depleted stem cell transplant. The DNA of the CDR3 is TGTGCCAGCAGTTATTATGACCAGTTCAAAAAGACCCAGTACTTC. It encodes CASSYYDQFKKTQYF.